Presented here are 16 T cell receptor beta chains from one specimen sequenced in a study of OX40 agonist ivuxolimab in advanced cancers. Some clones are missing from TCRdb's copy, which holds only in-frame ones; the method was immunoSEQ multiplex PCR. This sample carries fewer than 95,000 clones, about four fifths of them seen once, and the ten largest clones take approximately 0.44%. Material: CD4+ or CD8+ T cells sorted from blood, obtained in a trial of the OX40 agonist ivuxolimab. The receptors derive from an adult with an advanced solid tumor such as melanoma, head and neck, liver or kidney cancer.

The chain uses TRBV28 and TRBJ2-7; D gene uncertain. The CDR3 loop spans 15 amino acids. The V gene lost 5 bases and the J gene lost 2 bases, with 16 bases spanning the gap. CDR1 and CDR2 from the germline V gene are MDHEN and SYDVKM. CDR3 in amino acids: CASSTPGRRTYEQYF. CDR3 DNA: TGTGCCAGCAGTACCCCGGGCAGGAGAACCTACGAGCAGTACTTC.

The V gene is TRBV5-1, the J gene TRBJ2-1; TRBD2 agrees at 12 bases. From germline, CDR1 is SGHRS and CDR2 YFSETQ. The CDR3 has 16 residues. V dropped 0 bases and J dropped 10; count of bases not matched to a gene: 8. CDR3 amino acids: CASSLVGTSGSEEQFF. For the CDR3, the DNA is TGCGCCAGCAGCTTGGTAGGGACTAGCGGGTCGGAAGAGCAGTTCTTC.

In this sample, this clone turned up once. V is TRBV28 and J is TRBJ1-6; D is possibly TRBD1 (6 bases). Trimming left V 8 bases short and J 8 bases short, with 16 bases between. CDR1 is MDHEN and CDR2 is SYDVKM in the germline V gene. CDR3 length: 14 residues. CDR3 bases: TGTGCCAGCGCTTCGACAGGTACCCATTCACCCCTCCACTTT. Encoded protein: CASASTGTHSPLHF. The full variable domain, in which reference TRBV28 and TRBJ1-6 provide the parts outside the CDR3, is DVKVTQSSRYLVKRTGEKVFLECVQDMDHENMFWYRQDPGLGLRLIYFSYDVKMKEKGDIPEGYSVSREKKERFSLILESASTNQTSMYLCASASTGTHSPLHFGNGTRLTVT.

The CDR3 protein is CASIPPGTDTQYF. CDR3 in DNA: TGTGCCAGCATCCCCCCCGGCACAGATACGCAGTATTTT. V usage is TRBV6-5 and J usage is TRBJ2-3; no clear D gene. CDR3 size: 13 residues. In germline, CDR1 is MNHEY, CDR2 SVGAGI. Trimming pared 7 bases from V and 1 base from J, leaving 9 bases between.

This rearrangement joins TRBV5-1 to TRBJ2-2, with TRBD1 as a possible D gene (6 bases). CDR3 length equals 16 residues. Germline CDR1 and CDR2: SGHRS and YFSETQ. The V gene lost 3 bases and the J gene lost 0 bases, with 12 bases spanning the gap. CDR3 sequence reads: CASSSNRAPNTGELFF. CDR3 nucleotide sequence: TGCGCCAGCAGCTCTAACAGGGCCCCGAACACCGGGGAGCTGTTTTTT.

CDR3 sequence (DNA): TGCAGCGTTGTGGGTGCCAACATGAACACTGAAGCTTTCTTT. It specifies CSVVGANMNTEAFF. V usage is TRBV29-1 and J usage is TRBJ1-1; no reliable D call. Trimming cost V 4 bases and J 0 bases, with 12 bases left between them. The CDR3 loop spans 14 amino acids. CDR1 is SQVTM and CDR2 is ANQGSEA in the germline V gene.

The chain's CDR3 is CASSGDSYSNQPQHF. CDR3 bases: TGTGCCAGCAGTGGAGACAGTTATAGCAATCAGCCCCAGCATTTT. The chain is built from TRBV6-1 and TRBJ1-5; TRBD1 is a possible D gene (5 bases). This CDR3 comprises 15 residues. The germline V gene has CDR1 MNHNS and CDR2 SASEGT. V lost 4 bases and J 0 bases, leaving 10 bases between the germline ends.

This clone was counted a few times. CDR3 protein: CASSGQGYSYGYTF. CDR3 nucleotide sequence: TGTGCCAGCAGTGGACAGGGATACTCCTATGGCTACACCTTC. V is TRBV6-1 and J is TRBJ1-2; 7 nucleotides line up with TRBD1. V lost 4 bases to trimming and J lost 4 bases; unmatched junction nucleotides: 6. Germline CDR1 and CDR2: MNHNS and SASEGT. This CDR3 contains 14 residues.

The J gene is TRBJ1-4, the V gene TRBV6-5; a weak D match, TRBD1 (6 bases). Trimming removed 6 bases from V and 4 bases from J, with 12 bases in between. CDR1 and CDR2 (germline): MNHEY, SVGAGI. CDR3 length: 14 amino acids. For the CDR3, the DNA is TGTGCCAGCAGGCGGACAGCGAATAATGAAAAACTGTTTTTT. It encodes CASRRTANNEKLFF.

The V gene is TRBV5-4, the J gene TRBJ2-7; tentatively, D is TRBD2 (6 bases). This CDR3 contains 14 residues. Trimming removed 3 bases at V and 5 bases at J, with 15 bases between. From germline, CDR1 is SGHNT and CDR2 YYREEE (reference sequence). CDR3 nucleotide sequence: TGTGCCAGCAGCTCGACTAGGGAGGCACACGAGCAGTACTTC. Its translation: CASSSTREAHEQYF.

This chain joins TRBV29-1 and TRBJ2-3, with TRBD2 matching over 7 bases. Germline V gene data show CDR1 as SQVTM and CDR2 as ANQGSEA. This CDR3 spans 14 amino acids. The V and J ends lost 7 bases and 1 base, in that order; junction bases with no gene match: 8. The CDR3 nucleotides read TGCAGCGCCGGGGGGTACGGGGGCACAGATACGCAGTATTTT. Encoded protein: CSAGGYGGTDTQYF.

The CDR3: CASSMGVQDEQYV. CDR3 in DNA: TGTGCCAGCTCAATGGGGGTTCAAGACGAGCAGTACGTC. The chain combines TRBV18 with TRBJ2-7, with D perhaps TRBD1 or TRBD2 (5 bases each). Deletions cut 5 bases from V and 5 bases from J, with 13 bases between. Germline CDR1 KGHSH, CDR2 LQKENI. The CDR3 is 13 residues long.

The rearrangement joins TRBV13 to TRBJ2-7; perhaps TRBD2 as D (6 bases). The V and J ends lost 0 bases and 6 bases respectively, with 12 bases between them. Per the germline V gene, CDR1 is PRHDT and CDR2 is FYEKMQ (reference sequence). The CDR3 runs to 14 residues. CDR3 residues: CASSLGTREIEQYF. Written as DNA, the CDR3 is TGTGCCAGCAGCTTAGGGACTAGAGAGATCGAGCAGTACTTC. Full variable domain (missing parts from reference TRBV13 and TRBJ2-7): AAGVIQSPRHLIKEKRETATLKCYPIPRHDTVYWYQQGPGQDPQFLISFYEKMQSDKGSIPDRFSAQQFSDYHSELNMSSLELGDSALYFCASSLGTREIEQYFGPGTRLTVT.

This clone was detected only a few times. The chain combines TRBV19 with TRBJ1-1; possibly TRBD1 for D (5 bases). The ends were cut back, 6 bases at V and 8 bases at J, with 22 bases in the middle. There are 15 residues in the CDR3. CDR1 is LNHDA and CDR2 is SQIVND in the germline V gene (reference sequence). CDR3 nucleotides: TGTGCCAGTAGCGACCCGGGACTAAGACGTGGGGAAGCTTTCTTT. Its translation: CASSDPGLRRGEAFF. The full variable domain, in which reference TRBV19 and TRBJ1-1 provide the parts outside the CDR3, is DGGITQSPKYLFRKEGQNVTLSCEQNLNHDAMYWYRQDPGQGLRLIYYSQIVNDFQKGDIAEGYSVSREKKESFPLTVTSAQKNPTAFYLCASSDPGLRRGEAFFGQGTRLTVV.

As DNA, the CDR3 is TGTGCCGGGGGCCCCGGGCGTCGCTATGGCTACACCTTC. Protein sequence: CAGGPGRRYGYTF. The chain links TRBV7-9 to TRBJ1-2, with D tentatively TRBD1 (6 bases). Between the trimmed V and J ends, which lost 11 bases and 4 bases, there was a span of 17 bases. This CDR3 is 13 amino acids long. The germline gives CDR1 SEHNR, CDR2 FQNEAQ (reference sequence).

The chain is built from TRBV15 and TRBJ1-1; weak D call: TRBD1 (6 bases). The V end lost 0 bases, the J end lost 6 bases, and 11 bases lay between the germline ends. The CDR3 is 14 amino acids. The V gene's germline CDR1 is LNHNV and CDR2 YYDKDF (reference sequence). The CDR3 region is CATSRDPRQAEAFF. The CDR3 DNA follows: TGTGCCACCAGCAGAGATCCAAGACAGGCTGAAGCTTTCTTT.